This entry concerns a single TCR beta chain. In the original processing: Quantification of nucleated cells was approximated via reference gene primer amplification. The repertoire was sequenced with immunoSEQ multiplex PCR; TCRdb's copy has only in-frame clones and lacks some. The V and J calls and clone size were taken over from that table, and D and trimming were inferred from the DNA. The table lists around 220,000 clones, roughly 84% of them singletons. Study members were between about 18 and 90 years old and lived in fewer than 30 US regions. This specimen belongs to a study of blood T cell repertoires in COVID-19. Study context: The United States, Italy and Spain provided the acute and convalescent COVID-19 samples. From T cells, B-cell-depleted T cells, or PBMCs came the material, which was cDNA or gDNA.

The sequenced material came from PBMCs or T cells enriched from blood (not recorded which). The TCR comes from a woman aged 35 to 49 who had recovered from COVID-19.

The CDR3 protein is CATSARQARSYNEQFF. In DNA form, the CDR3 reads TGTGCCACCAGTGCCCGACAGGCGCGCTCCTACAATGAGCAGTTCTTC. V gene TRBV24-1 combines with J gene TRBJ2-1; possible D gene TRBD1, 6 bases. The CDR3 extends over 16 amino acids. Deletions cut 5 bases from V and 0 bases from J, with 13 bases between. Germline V lookup: CDR1 KGHDR, CDR2 SFDVKD.